This T cell receptor beta chain derives from a study of T cells after yellow fever vaccination. Study details: The SMART-Seq v4 Ultra Low Input method served to prepare the low-cell-number fractions.

This clonotype was detected only a few times. A 5'RACE template-switching step, the method used to make TCR cDNA, added a universal primer site and UMIs. TCRdb reanalysed the 5' RACE reads using MiXCR and keeps one entry per CDR3 protein. Counted here are 250,000 or so distinct CDR3 sequences, less than 7.5% occurring once; the ten biggest clones make up approximately 0.99%. The germline V gene has CDR1 DFQATT and CDR2 SNEGSKA (reference sequence). Losses at the gene ends were 1 base for V and 8 bases for J; bases not matched to a gene: 10. The CDR3 has 15 amino acids. This chain connects TRBV20-1 to TRBJ2-1; 8 nucleotides agree with TRBD2. The sequenced sample was CD4+ T cells sorted from PBMCs, obtained on the day of the yellow fever booster vaccination. The receptor comes from a man younger than 45 who received the YFV17D yellow fever vaccine. CDR3 coding DNA: TGCAGTGCTAGAGCTGGGAGCGGGAGAGGGGATGAGCAGTTCTTC. Translated, it gives CSARAGSGRGDEQFF.